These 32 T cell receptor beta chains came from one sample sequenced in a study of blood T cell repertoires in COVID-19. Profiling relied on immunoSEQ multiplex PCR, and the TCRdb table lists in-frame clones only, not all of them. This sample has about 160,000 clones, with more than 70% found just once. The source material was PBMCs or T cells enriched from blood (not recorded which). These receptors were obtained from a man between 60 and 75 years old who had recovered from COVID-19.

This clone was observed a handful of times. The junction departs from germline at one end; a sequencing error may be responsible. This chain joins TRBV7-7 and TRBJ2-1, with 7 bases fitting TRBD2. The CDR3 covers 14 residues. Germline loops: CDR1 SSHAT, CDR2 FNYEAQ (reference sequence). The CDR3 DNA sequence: TGTGCTAGCAGCTTAGCGGTTACTAGCGTTGAGCAGTTCTTC. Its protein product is CASSLAVTSVEQFF.

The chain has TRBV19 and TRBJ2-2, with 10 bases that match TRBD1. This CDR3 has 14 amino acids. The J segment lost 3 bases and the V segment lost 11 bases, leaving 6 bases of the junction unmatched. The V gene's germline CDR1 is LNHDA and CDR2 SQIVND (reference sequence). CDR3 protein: CAAAGTGDTGELFF. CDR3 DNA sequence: TGTGCCGCCGCCGGGACAGGGGACACCGGGGAGCTGTTTTTT.

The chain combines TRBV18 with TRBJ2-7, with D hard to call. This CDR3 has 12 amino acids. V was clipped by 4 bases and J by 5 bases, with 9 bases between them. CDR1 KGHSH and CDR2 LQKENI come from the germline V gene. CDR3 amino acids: CASSQSGNEQYF. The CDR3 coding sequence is TGTGCCAGCTCACAAAGTGGCAACGAGCAGTACTTC.

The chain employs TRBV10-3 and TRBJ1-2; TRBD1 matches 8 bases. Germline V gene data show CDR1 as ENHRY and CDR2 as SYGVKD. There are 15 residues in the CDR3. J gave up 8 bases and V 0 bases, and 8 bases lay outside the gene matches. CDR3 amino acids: CAISESSGTGRGYTF. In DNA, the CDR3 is TGTGCCATCAGTGAGTCTTCCGGGACAGGAAGGGGCTACACCTTC.

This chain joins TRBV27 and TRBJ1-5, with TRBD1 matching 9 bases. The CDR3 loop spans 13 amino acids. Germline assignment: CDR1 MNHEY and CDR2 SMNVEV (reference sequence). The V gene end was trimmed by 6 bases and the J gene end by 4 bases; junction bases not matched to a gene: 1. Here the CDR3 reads CASRGQGNQPQHF. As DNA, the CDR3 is TGTGCCAGCAGGGGACAGGGAAATCAGCCCCAGCATTTT.

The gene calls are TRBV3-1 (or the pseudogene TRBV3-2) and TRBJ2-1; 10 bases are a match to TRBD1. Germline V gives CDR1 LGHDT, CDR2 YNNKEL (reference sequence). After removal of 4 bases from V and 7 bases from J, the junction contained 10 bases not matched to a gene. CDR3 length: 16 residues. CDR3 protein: CASSPARQGAGNEQFF. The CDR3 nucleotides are TGTGCCAGCAGCCCAGCTCGACAGGGGGCGGGTAATGAGCAGTTCTTC.

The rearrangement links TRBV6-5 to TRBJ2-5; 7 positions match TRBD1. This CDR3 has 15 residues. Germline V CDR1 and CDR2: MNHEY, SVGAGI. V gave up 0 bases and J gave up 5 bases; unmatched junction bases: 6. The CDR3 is CASSYSRIGGETQYF. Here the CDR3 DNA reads TGTGCCAGCAGTTACTCTCGCATAGGGGGCGAGACCCAGTACTTC.

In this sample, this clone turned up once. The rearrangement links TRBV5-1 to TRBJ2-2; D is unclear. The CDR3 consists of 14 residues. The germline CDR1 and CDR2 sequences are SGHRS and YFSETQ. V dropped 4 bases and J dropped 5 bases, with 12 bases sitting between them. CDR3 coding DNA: TGCGCCAGCAGCGTGACACGTAATACCGGGGAGCTGTTTTTT. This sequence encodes CASSVTRNTGELFF.

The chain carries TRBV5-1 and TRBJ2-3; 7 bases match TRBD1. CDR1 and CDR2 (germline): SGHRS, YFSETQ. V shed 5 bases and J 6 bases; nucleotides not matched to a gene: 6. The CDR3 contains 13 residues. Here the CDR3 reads CASSRTGVDTQYF. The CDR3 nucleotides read TGCGCCAGCAGTCGTACAGGGGTGGATACGCAGTATTTT.

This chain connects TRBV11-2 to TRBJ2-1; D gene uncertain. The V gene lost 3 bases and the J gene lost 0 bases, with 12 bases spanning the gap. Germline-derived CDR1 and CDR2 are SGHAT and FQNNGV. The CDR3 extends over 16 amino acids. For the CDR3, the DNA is TGTGCCAGCAGCTTGCTCTATCGGAGCTCCTACAATGAGCAGTTCTTC. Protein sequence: CASSLLYRSSYNEQFF.

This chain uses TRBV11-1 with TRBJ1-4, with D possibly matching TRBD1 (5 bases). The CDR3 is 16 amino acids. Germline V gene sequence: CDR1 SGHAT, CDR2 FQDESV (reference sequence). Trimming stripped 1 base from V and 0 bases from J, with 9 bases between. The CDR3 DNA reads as TGTGCCAGCAGCTTAGGACAGTCCTCAACTAATGAAAAACTGTTTTTT. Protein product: CASSLGQSSTNEKLFF.

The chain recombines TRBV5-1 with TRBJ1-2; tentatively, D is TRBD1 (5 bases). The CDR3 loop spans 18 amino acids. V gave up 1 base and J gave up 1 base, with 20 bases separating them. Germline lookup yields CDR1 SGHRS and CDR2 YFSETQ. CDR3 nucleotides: TGCGCCAGCAGCTTGTATCCGCCGACAGAGCAAAATAACTATGGCTACACCTTC. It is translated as CASSLYPPTEQNNYGYTF.

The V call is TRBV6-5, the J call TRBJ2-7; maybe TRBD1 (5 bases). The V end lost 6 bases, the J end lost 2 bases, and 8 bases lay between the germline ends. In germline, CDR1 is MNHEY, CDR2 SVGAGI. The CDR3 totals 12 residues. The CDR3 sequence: CASSPTAYEQYF. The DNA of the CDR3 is TGTGCCAGCAGCCCGACAGCCTACGAGCAGTACTTC.

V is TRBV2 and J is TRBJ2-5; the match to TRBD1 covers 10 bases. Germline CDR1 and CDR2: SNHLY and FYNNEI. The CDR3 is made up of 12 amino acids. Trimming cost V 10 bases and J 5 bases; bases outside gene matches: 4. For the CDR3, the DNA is TGTGCCAAGGGACAGGGGAAGGAGACCCAGTACTTC. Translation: CAKGQGKETQYF. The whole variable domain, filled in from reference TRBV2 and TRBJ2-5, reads EPEVTQTPSHQVTQMGQEVILRCVPISNHLYFYWYRQILGQKVEFLVSFYNNEISEKSEIFDDQFSVERPDGSNFTLKIRSTKLEDSAMYFCAKGQGKETQYFGPGTRLLVL.

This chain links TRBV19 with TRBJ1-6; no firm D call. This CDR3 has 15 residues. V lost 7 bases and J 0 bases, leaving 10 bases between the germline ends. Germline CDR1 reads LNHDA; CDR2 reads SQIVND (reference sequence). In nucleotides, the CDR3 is TGTGCCAGTAAATTCGGGAGCTCCTATAATTCACCCCTCCACTTT. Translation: CASKFGSSYNSPLHF.

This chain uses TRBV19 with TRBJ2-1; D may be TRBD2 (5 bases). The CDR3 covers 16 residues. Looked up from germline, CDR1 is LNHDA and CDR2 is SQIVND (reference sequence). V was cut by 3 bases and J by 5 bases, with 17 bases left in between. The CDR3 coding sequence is TGTGCCAGTAGTATTCCGGGGATAACCAGAGACAATGAGCAGTTCTTC. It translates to CASSIPGITRDNEQFF.

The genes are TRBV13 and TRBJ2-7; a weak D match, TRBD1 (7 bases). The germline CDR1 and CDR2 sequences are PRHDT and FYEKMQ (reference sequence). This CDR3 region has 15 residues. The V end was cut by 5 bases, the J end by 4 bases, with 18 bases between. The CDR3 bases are TGTGCCAGCAGCGTACCAGGGGGAGGAATATACGAGCAGTACTTC. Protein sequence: CASSVPGGGIYEQYF.

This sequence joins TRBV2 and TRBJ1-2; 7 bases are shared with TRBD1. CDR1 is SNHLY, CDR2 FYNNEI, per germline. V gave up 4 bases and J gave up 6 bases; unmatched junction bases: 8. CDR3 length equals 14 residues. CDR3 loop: CASSAQGGWDGYTF. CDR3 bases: TGTGCCAGCAGTGCCCAGGGGGGTTGGGATGGCTACACCTTC.

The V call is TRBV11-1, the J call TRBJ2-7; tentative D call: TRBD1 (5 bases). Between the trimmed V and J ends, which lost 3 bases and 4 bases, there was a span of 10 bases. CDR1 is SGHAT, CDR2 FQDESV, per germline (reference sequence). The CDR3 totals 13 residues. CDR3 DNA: TGTGCCAGCAGCTTGCGACAGACTTACGAGCAGTACTTC. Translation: CASSLRQTYEQYF. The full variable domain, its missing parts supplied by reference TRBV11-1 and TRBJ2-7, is EAEVAQSPRYKITEKSQAVAFWCDPISGHATLYWYRQILGQGPELLVQFQDESVVDDSQLPKDRFSAERLKGVDSTLKIQPAELGDSAMYLCASSLRQTYEQYFGPGTRLTVT.

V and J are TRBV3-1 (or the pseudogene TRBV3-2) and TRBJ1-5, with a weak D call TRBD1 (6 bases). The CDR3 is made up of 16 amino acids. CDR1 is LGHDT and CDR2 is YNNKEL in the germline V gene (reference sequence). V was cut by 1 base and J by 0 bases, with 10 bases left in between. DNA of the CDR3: TGTGCCAGCAGCCAAGGAGCGGGGGCTAGCAATCAGCCCCAGCATTTT. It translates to CASSQGAGASNQPQHF.

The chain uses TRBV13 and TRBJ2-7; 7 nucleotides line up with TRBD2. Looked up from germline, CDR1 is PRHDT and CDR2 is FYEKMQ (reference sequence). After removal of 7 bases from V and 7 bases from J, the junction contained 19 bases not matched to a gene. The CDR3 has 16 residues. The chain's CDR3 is CASTQEFGGKVGEQYF. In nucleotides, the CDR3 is TGTGCCAGCACCCAGGAATTCGGGGGGAAAGTCGGGGAGCAGTACTTC.

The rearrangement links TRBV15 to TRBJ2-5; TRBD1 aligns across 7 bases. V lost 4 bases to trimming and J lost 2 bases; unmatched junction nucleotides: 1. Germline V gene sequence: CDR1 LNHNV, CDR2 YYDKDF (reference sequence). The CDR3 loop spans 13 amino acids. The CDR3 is CATSIQGQETQYF. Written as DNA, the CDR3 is TGTGCCACCAGCATACAGGGGCAAGAGACCCAGTACTTC.

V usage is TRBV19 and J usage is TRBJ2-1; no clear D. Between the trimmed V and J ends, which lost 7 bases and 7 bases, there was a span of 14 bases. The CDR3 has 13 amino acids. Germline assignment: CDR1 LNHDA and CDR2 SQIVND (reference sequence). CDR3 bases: TGTGCCAGTATTAATACCTTTACAAATGAGCAGTTCTTC. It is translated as CASINTFTNEQFF.

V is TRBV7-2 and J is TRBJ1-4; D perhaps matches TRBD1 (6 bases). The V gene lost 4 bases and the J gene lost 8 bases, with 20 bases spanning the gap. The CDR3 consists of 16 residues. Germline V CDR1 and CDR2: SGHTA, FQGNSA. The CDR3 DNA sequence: TGTGCCAGCAGCTCCCAACAGGGAGTTATAGGGGAAAAACTGTTTTTT. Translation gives CASSSQQGVIGEKLFF.

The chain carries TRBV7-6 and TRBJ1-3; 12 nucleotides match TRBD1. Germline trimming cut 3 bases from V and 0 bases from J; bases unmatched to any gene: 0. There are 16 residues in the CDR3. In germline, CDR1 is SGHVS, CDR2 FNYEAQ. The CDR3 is CASSLGQGASGNTIYF. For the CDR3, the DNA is TGTGCCAGCAGCTTGGGACAGGGGGCCTCTGGAAACACCATATATTTT.

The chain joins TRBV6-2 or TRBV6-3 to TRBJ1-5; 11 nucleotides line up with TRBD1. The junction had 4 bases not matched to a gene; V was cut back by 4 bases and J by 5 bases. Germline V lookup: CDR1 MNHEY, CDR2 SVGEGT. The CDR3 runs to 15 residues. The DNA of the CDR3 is TGTGCCAGCAGTTCGTGGACAGGGGGCGATCAGCCCCAGCATTTT. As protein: CASSSWTGGDQPQHF.

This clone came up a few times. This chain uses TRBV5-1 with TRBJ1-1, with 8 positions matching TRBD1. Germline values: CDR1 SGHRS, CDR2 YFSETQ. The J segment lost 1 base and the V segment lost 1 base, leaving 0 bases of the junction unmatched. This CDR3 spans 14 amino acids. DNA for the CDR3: TGCGCCAGCAGCTTGCAGGGGGCGAACACTGAAGCTTTCTTT. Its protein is CASSLQGANTEAFF.

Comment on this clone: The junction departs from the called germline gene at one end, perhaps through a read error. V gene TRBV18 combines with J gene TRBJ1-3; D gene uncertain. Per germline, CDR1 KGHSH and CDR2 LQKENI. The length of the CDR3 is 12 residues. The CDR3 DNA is TGTGCCAGCTCACCAAACGCCCTCCTACCGTGGTTT. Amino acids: CASSPNALLPWF.

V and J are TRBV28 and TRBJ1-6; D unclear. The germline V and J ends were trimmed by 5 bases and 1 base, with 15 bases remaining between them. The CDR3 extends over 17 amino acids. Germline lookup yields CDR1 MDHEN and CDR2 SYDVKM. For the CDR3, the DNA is TGTGCCAGCAGTCCCGGGAGCCTAAGATCCTATAATTCACCCCTCCACTTT. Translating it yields CASSPGSLRSYNSPLHF.

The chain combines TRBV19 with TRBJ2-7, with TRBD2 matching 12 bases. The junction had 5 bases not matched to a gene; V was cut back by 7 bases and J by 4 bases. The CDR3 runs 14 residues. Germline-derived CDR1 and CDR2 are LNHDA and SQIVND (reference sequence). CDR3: CASKTTSGSYEQYF. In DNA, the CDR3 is TGTGCCAGTAAGACGACTAGCGGGAGTTACGAGCAGTACTTC.

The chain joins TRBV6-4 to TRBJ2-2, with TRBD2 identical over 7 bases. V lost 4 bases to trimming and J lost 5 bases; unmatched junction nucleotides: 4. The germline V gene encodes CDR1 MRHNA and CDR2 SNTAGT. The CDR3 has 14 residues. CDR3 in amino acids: CASSGTRGTGELFF. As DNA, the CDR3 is TGTGCCAGCAGTGGGACTAGGGGAACCGGGGAGCTGTTTTTT.

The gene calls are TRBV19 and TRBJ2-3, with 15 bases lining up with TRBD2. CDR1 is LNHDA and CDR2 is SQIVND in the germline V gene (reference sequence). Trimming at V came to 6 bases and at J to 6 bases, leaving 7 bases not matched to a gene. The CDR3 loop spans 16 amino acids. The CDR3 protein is CASSRTSGGVLDTQYF. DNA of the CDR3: TGTGCCAGTAGCAGGACTAGCGGGGGGGTTTTGGATACGCAGTATTTT.